This T cell receptor (beta chain) stems from a study of shared clonotypes between healthy human individuals. CDR3 length equals 16 residues. V lost 5 bases to trimming and J lost 0 bases; unmatched junction nucleotides: 5. Germline CDR1 reads SNHLY; CDR2 reads FYNNEI. Findings of the study overall: Naive CD4 clonotypes overlapped across a few donors at around 4.8%. Generation probability values for non-shared clonotypes were lower than those for clonotypes shared by all four donors.

As regards this clone: Its antigen is as yet unknown.

Original data processing: From ImmunoSEQ came sequences covering only the junction and carrying no quality scores, so filtering differed. The protocol was immunoSEQ multiplex PCR, while the TCRdb copy is restricted to in-frame clones and leaves out a portion. Clonal size and the V and J genes are those of that table, whereas D and trimming came from the DNA. The repertoire has 1.6 million or so clones, more than 95% of them found once; the top ten carry more than 0.9%. Sequences were obtained from naive CD4+ T cells sorted from blood. As to subset: CD45RA+ positively selected. The rearrangement uses TRBV2 and TRBJ2-1; 9 nucleotides agree with TRBD1. The source of this sequence is a man aged 30 to 45 in good health. CDR3 amino acids: CASSRQGGPSYNEQFF. As DNA, the CDR3 is TGTGCCAGCAGTCGACAGGGGGGTCCCTCCTACAATGAGCAGTTCTTC.